A selection of T cell receptor beta chains follows, all from one sample in a study of Ad26.COV2.S vaccination and SARS-CoV-2 variants. Measured with immunoSEQ multiplex PCR; TCRdb has only the in-frame clones, and not every one. The sample shows approximately 400,000 clones, about 88% of them seen only once. This specimen consisted of peripheral blood, obtained in a trial of Ad26.COV2.S vaccine versus placebo. The source is a person between 18 and 60 years old who received the Ad26.COV2.S COVID-19 vaccine or a placebo. Both conserved end residues are trimmed from each CDR3. Some rows have no size entry. The others give once, few or many, or a class for an expanded clone.

v_gene,j_gene,abundance,len,CDR3aa
TRBV29-1,TRBJ2-7,NA,10,SVAFNVYEQY
TRBV7-2,TRBJ2-7,NA,13,ASSLTAGQTYEQY
TRBV2,TRBJ2-2,few,13,ASRETSRNTGELF
TRBV29-1,TRBJ1-1,NA,13,SVQPLTTKGIEAF
TRBV3-1/TRBV3-2,TRBJ2-1,NA,15,ASSQGHAGSSYNEQF
TRBV6-5,TRBJ2-7,NA,13,ASSRLAGAAYEQY
TRBV28,TRBJ2-7,NA,12,ASSPPRTSYEQY
TRBV18,TRBJ1-5,NA,11,ASSRQDNQPQH
TRBV6-6,TRBJ1-4,once,12,ASTRTGSYEKLF
TRBV2,TRBJ2-4,NA,16,ASSEFKTGGAFKNIQY
TRBV2,TRBJ1-1,NA,11,ASRGPAYTEAF
TRBV6-6,TRBJ1-6,NA,9,ASEGSSPLH
TRBV9,TRBJ1-1,NA,15,ASSAYLGGVGSTEAF